The rows below give T cell receptor beta chains drawn from one sample of a study of blood T cell repertoires in COVID-19. The repertoire was sequenced with immunoSEQ multiplex PCR; TCRdb's copy has only in-frame clones and lacks some. There are just over 650,000 clones in the sample; around 90% occur only once, and around 0.3% lies in the top ten. The sample taken for sequencing was peripheral blood. These receptors came from a woman younger than 35 with acute or convalescent COVID-19. The CDR3 runs from the conserved cysteine through the conserved F or W. The D gene is left open where the match is weak. Not every row has a clone size; where given, it reads once, few, many or a size class.

v_gene	j_gene	abundance	d_gene	CDR3aa	CDR3nt
TRBV6-5	TRBJ2-7	-	TRBD1	CASSYFTGGEHYEQYF	TGTGCCAGCAGTTACTTCACAGGGGGTGAACACTACGAGCAGTACTTC
TRBV4-3	TRBJ2-7	-	-	CASSPNRDIPSYEQYF	TGCGCCAGCAGCCCCAACCGGGACATCCCCTCCTACGAGCAGTACTTC
TRBV10-3	TRBJ1-6	-	-	CAISESRESPLHF	TGTGCCATCAGTGAGTCACGGGAATCACCCCTCCACTTT
TRBV12-3/TRBV12-4	TRBJ1-1	few	-	CASSGGRSTEAFF	TGTGCCAGCAGCGGGGGGCGGTCCACTGAAGCTTTCTTT
TRBV3-1/TRBV3-2	TRBJ1-1	-	-	CASSQSSLRGVNTEAFF	TGTGCCAGCAGCCAATCTAGTCTTCGGGGGGTAAACACTGAAGCTTTCTTT
TRBV6-1	TRBJ1-3	-	-	CASSENQGNTIYF	TGTGCCAGCAGTGAAAACCAGGGCAACACCATATATTTT
TRBV5-1	TRBJ2-2	-	TRBD1	CASSSDRPNTGELFF	TGCGCCAGCAGCTCGGACAGGCCGAACACCGGGGAGCTGTTTTTT
TRBV5-1	TRBJ2-1	-	TRBD2	CASSSTLAASYNVQFF	TGCGCCAGCAGCTCAACCCTAGCGGCCTCCTACAATGTGCAGTTCTTC
TRBV6-5	TRBJ2-7	once	TRBD2	CASSYEAGGSYEQYF	TGTGCCAGCAGTTACGAGGCGGGGGGCTCCTACGAGCAGTACTTC
TRBV7-2	TRBJ1-2	-	-	CASSLGQWDYGYTF	TGTGCCAGCAGCTTGGGACAATGGGACTATGGCTACACCTTC
TRBV5-1	TRBJ1-2	few	TRBD1	CASSFSSGGLDGYTF	TGCGCCAGCAGCTTTTCCTCAGGGGGCTTGGATGGCTACACCTTC
TRBV2	TRBJ2-7	-	TRBD1	CASTRLLGTGGEQYF	TGTGCCAGCACCAGGCTGTTGGGGACAGGGGGCGAGCAGTACTTC
TRBV28	TRBJ1-6	few	-	CASSKGGDEHF	TGTGCCAGCAGCAAGGGCGGGGATGAGCACTTT
TRBV7-2	TRBJ1-6	-	-	CASSLMGQIVGSPLHF	TGTGCCAGCAGCTTGATGGGCCAAATAGTTGGTTCACCCCTCCACTTT
TRBV10-2	TRBJ2-2	-	TRBD1	CASSERGRITGELFF	TGCGCCAGCAGTGAAAGGGGGCGGATCACCGGGGAGCTGTTTTTT
TRBV6-5	TRBJ2-7	-	TRBD2	CASRLGVAGAYEQYF	TGTGCCAGCAGGTTGGGAGTAGCGGGTGCCTACGAGCAGTACTTC
TRBV6-5	TRBJ1-2	-	TRBD1	CASSLKGTGEGYTF	TGTGCCAGCAGTTTGAAAGGGACAGGGGAAGGCTACACCTTC
TRBV6-2/TRBV6-3	TRBJ2-7	-	TRBD2	CASSSGGSYEQYF	TGTGCCAGCAGTAGCGGGGGCTCCTACGAGCAGTACTTC
TRBV30	TRBJ1-5	-	-	CAWSEGGDLGNQPQHF	TGTGCCTGGAGTGAAGGGGGGGATTTGGGCAATCAGCCCCAGCATTTT
TRBV5-1	TRBJ1-2	-	-	CASSVAKANYGYTF	TGCGCCAGCAGCGTAGCGAAAGCTAACTATGGCTACACCTTC
TRBV7-9	TRBJ2-7	-	TRBD1	CASSPRVTLGTAYEQYF	TGTGCCAGCAGCCCGCGGGTTACATTGGGGACAGCCTACGAGCAGTACTTC
TRBV19	TRBJ1-1	-	-	CASSIDRQVNTEAFF	TGTGCCAGTAGTATCGACAGACAGGTGAACACTGAAGCTTTCTTT
TRBV7-8	TRBJ1-2	-	-	CASSFGRGYGYTF	TGTGCCAGCAGCTTCGGCAGGGGTTATGGCTACACCTTC
TRBV10-3	TRBJ1-1	-	TRBD1	CAIRNRDRGYTEAFF	TGTGCCATCAGGAACCGGGACAGGGGTTATACTGAAGCTTTCTTT
TRBV27	TRBJ1-4	-	-	CASSPLWTGENEKLFF	TGTGCCAGCAGTCCCCTCTGGACGGGGGAAAATGAAAAACTGTTTTTT
TRBV9	TRBJ1-3	-	TRBD1	CASSPSPGGANTIYF	TGTGCCAGCAGCCCTTCTCCAGGGGGCGCAAACACCATATATTTT
TRBV19	TRBJ1-2	-	TRBD1	CASRPSGTGINYGYTF	TGTGCCAGTAGGCCGTCCGGGACAGGGATTAACTATGGCTACACCTTC
TRBV2	TRBJ2-5	-	TRBD2	CASSEGLAGGPVIEETQYF	TGTGCCAGCAGTGAAGGACTAGCGGGGGGGCCTGTAATTGAGGAGACCCAGTACTTC
TRBV5-1	TRBJ1-2	-	-	CASSSRPGAANYGYTF	TGCGCCAGCAGCTCGCGCCCAGGGGCGGCTAACTATGGCTACACCTTC
TRBV19	TRBJ1-5	-	-	CASSIGQIHSNQPQHF	TGTGCCAGTAGTATTGGGCAGATCCATAGCAATCAGCCCCAGCATTTT
TRBV19	TRBJ2-7	-	-	CASSIARSSYEQYF	TGTGCCAGTAGTATAGCAAGGAGCTCCTACGAGCAGTACTTC
TRBV24-1	TRBJ1-1	-	TRBD1	CATRGTERENTEAFF	TGTGCCACCAGGGGGACAGAGAGGGAGAACACTGAAGCTTTCTTT
TRBV30	TRBJ1-1	-	-	CAWSQGMNTEAFF	TGTGCCTGGAGTCAGGGGATGAACACTGAAGCTTTCTTT
TRBV15	TRBJ1-1	-	TRBD1	CATSAQTGGEAFF	TGTGCCACCAGCGCCCAGACAGGGGGGGAAGCTTTCTTT
TRBV5-4	TRBJ1-3	-	-	CASSLEGARNTIYF	TGTGCCAGCAGCTTGGAAGGGGCCCGAAACACCATATATTTT
TRBV25-1	TRBJ2-1	-	TRBD1	CASSGDRGRVNEQFF	TGTGCCAGCAGTGGGGACAGGGGGCGCGTTAATGAGCAGTTCTTC
TRBV4-1	TRBJ1-2	-	-	CASSQFNRDYGYTF	TGCGCCAGCAGCCAATTTAACAGGGACTATGGCTACACCTTC
TRBV19	TRBJ1-1	-	-	CASSIGSGATEAFF	TGTGCCAGTAGTATAGGCTCAGGGGCCACTGAAGCTTTCTTT
TRBV18	TRBJ1-6	once	-	CASSPGRQGGSPLHF	TGTGCCAGCTCTCCGGGGCGTCAGGGAGGTTCACCCCTCCACTTT
TRBV28	TRBJ1-3	-	-	CASSPGIIQGNGNTIYF	TGTGCCAGCAGTCCTGGTATCATACAGGGTAATGGAAACACCATATATTTT
TRBV9	TRBJ1-1	few	-	CASSPRRGSTEAFF	TGTGCCAGCAGCCCCAGGCGAGGGTCCACTGAAGCTTTCTTT
TRBV2	TRBJ2-5	-	TRBD2	CASSEGLAGGPEETQYF	TGTGCCAGCAGTGAAGGGCTAGCGGGGGGGCCGGAGGAGACCCAGTACTTC
TRBV30	TRBJ1-2	once	-	CAWTAGGLRYGYTF	TGTGCCTGGACCGCCGGGGGGTTGAGGTATGGCTACACCTTC
TRBV5-6	TRBJ2-7	-	TRBD2	CASSLVAGSYEQYF	TGTGCCAGCAGCTTGGTAGCGGGCTCCTACGAGCAGTACTTC
TRBV13	TRBJ2-7	-	TRBD2	CASSLGRGLAGASAYEQYF	TGTGCCAGCAGCTTAGGCAGGGGACTAGCGGGAGCTAGTGCCTACGAGCAGTACTTC
TRBV2	TRBJ2-3	-	-	CASSVLTDTQYF	TGTGCCAGCAGTGTTCTCACAGATACGCAGTATTTT
TRBV11-1	TRBJ2-7	-	-	CASSHRGGSYEQYF	TGTGCCAGCAGCCACAGGGGAGGCTCCTACGAGCAGTACTTC
TRBV29-1	TRBJ1-2	-	TRBD1	CSVDATGGDSYTF	TGCAGCGTTGACGCGACAGGGGGGGACAGCTACACCTTC
TRBV9	TRBJ1-6	-	-	CASSVGETIEALHF	TGTGCCAGCAGCGTAGGGGAGACGATAGAAGCTCTCCACTTT
TRBV3-1/TRBV3-2	TRBJ1-2	-	-	CASSRGGRYGYTF	TGTGCCAGCAGCCGCGGCGGGAGATATGGCTACACCTTC
TRBV6-2/TRBV6-3	TRBJ1-2	-	TRBD1	CASSYRTGAKMVYGYTF	TGTGCCAGCAGTTACCGGACAGGGGCGAAGATGGTTTATGGCTACACCTTC
TRBV9	TRBJ1-2	-	-	CASSATWRDGYTF	TGTGCCAGCAGCGCGACGTGGAGGGACGGCTACACCTTC
TRBV5-1	TRBJ1-2	-	-	CASSLDGNYGYTF	TGCGCCAGCAGCTTGGACGGTAACTATGGCTACACCTTC
TRBV9	TRBJ2-2	-	-	CASSVRYTGELFF	TGTGCCAGCAGCGTACGGTACACCGGGGAGCTGTTTTTT
TRBV5-5	TRBJ1-5	-	-	CASSWATSNQPQHF	TGTGCCAGCAGCTGGGCGACAAGCAATCAGCCCCAGCATTTT
TRBV4-3	TRBJ1-3	-	TRBD1	CASSEGTARNTIYF	TGCGCCAGCAGCGAAGGGACAGCCCGAAACACCATATATTTT
TRBV9	TRBJ1-2	-	-	CASSSSLPNYGYTF	TGTGCCAGCAGCTCCTCCCTTCCTAACTATGGCTACACCTTC